The clone carrying this T cell receptor (beta chain) was seen ten or more times. Its target is not known. The TCR beta CDR3 regions underwent amplification using RNA transcripts as the source. The TCR CDR3 first-round RT-PCR relied on the HTBI primer set. A single record per CDR3 protein comes from TCRdb applying MiXCR to the multiplex PCR reads. This sample has fewer than 450,000 distinct CDR3 sequences, with approximately 18% found just once. The data were taken from a study of T cells in Graves' hyperthyroidism and ophthalmopathy. Points from the study as a whole: Expanded thyroid clonotypes (above 0.001) were mostly also found in blood. Before onset, by a median of around six months, the model predicted ophthalmopathy.

Germline values: CDR1 MNHNS, CDR2 SASEGT. V lost 2 bases and J 4 bases, leaving 11 bases between the germline ends. The CDR3 is 14 residues long. The diagnostic basis comprised clinical symptoms, serum thyroxine and TRAb, thyroid ultrasound and orbital computed tomography. Sequenced input: blood. The J gene is TRBJ1-1, the V gene TRBV6-1; perhaps TRBD1 as D (5 bases). The receptor's source is a woman aged 30 to 39 with Graves' hyperthyroidism that later progressed to Graves' ophthalmopathy. CDR3 bases: TGTGCCAGCAGTGAACCAGGGTTTGTCACTGAAGCTTTCTTT. This codes for CASSEPGFVTEAFF.